This section outlines one TCR beta chain sequence together with its context. The antigen remains unidentified. The data stem from a study of T-cell memory formation after mild COVID-19. Whole-study context: Clustering of TCRs was largely donor specific.

Study outcomes and limitations: Cross-reactive memory apparently joined, as some responding clones appeared in pre-infection memory. A second wave expanding day 15 to 37 was CD4+-biased; contracting clones were balanced.

The CDR3 extends over 14 amino acids. The V gene lost 3 bases and the J gene lost 4 bases, with 14 bases spanning the gap. The V gene's germline CDR1 is SGHRS and CDR2 YFSETQ. 5'RACE with constant-segment primers yielded barcoded, UMI-tagged TCR alpha and TCR beta cDNA libraries. TCRdb called the 5' RACE reads again in MiXCR, with one record for every CDR3 protein. The data hold 85,000 to 120,000 distinct CDR3 sequences, with approximately 15% observed a single time. This clonotype originated in an adult woman who had mild COVID-19 (a few samples of this study predate the infection). Cell type and time point are not known. The sample was PBMCs or a T cell subset sorted from them (not recorded which). The chain recombines TRBV5-1 with TRBJ2-7; TRBD1 might be the D (6 bases). CDR3 DNA sequence: TGCGCCAGCAGCTGGGGGACATCGGGGTACGAGCAGTACTTC. Its protein product is CASSWGTSGYEQYF.